This TCR beta chain came from a study of memory CD4+ T cells and cytomegalovirus serostatus. The CDR3 has 13 amino acids. Trimming pared 5 bases from V and 1 base from J, leaving 8 bases between. Per germline, CDR1 SEHNR and CDR2 FQNEAQ (reference sequence). The count of this clone is one. The sort gate was single viable CD3+CD4+CD8-CD45RO+ cells for memory CD4+ T cells. Data came from immunoSEQ multiplex PCR; TCRdb stores just in-frame clones and leaves some out. The data show about 75,000 clones, roughly 80% seen once. The sample consisted of memory CD4+ T cells from blood. The TCR sequence derives from an adult in good health and CMV-seropositive. The V gene is TRBV7-9, the J gene TRBJ1-1; D remains unclear. CDR3 DNA: TGTGCCAGCAGCCACCGGGAGAACACTGAAGCTTTCTTT. Amino acids: CASSHRENTEAFF. Based on the CDR3 plus reference TRBV7-9 and TRBJ1-1, the full variable domain is DTGVSQNPRHKITKRGQNVTFRCDPISEHNRLYWYRQTLGQGPEFLTYFQNEAQLEKSRLLSDRFSAERPKGSFSTLEIQRTEQGDSAMYLCASSHRENTEAFFGQGTRLTVV.